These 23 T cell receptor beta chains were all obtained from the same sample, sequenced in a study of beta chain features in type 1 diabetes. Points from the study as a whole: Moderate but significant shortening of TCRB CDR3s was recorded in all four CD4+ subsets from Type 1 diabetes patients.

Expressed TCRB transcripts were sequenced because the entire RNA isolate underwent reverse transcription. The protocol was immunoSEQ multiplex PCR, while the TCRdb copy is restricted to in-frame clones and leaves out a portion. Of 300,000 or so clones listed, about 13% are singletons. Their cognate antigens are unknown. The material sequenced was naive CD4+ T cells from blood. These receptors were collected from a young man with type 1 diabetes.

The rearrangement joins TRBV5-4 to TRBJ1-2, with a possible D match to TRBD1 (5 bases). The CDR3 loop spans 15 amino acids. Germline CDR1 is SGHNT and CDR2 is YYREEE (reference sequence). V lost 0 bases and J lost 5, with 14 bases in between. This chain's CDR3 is CASSLGGDSKYGYTF. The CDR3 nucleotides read TGTGCCAGCAGCTTGGGGGGCGACAGCAAGTATGGCTACACCTTC.

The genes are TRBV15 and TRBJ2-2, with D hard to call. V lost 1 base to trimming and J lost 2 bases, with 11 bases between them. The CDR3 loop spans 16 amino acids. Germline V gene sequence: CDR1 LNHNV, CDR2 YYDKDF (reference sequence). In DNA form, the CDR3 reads TGTGCCACCAGCAGAGGGCGAGGAACCAACACCGGGGAGCTGTTTTTT. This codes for CATSRGRGTNTGELFF.

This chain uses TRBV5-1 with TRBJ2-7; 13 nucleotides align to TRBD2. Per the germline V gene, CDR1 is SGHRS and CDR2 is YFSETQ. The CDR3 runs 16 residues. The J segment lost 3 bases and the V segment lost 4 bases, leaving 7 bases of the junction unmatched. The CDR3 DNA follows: TGCGCCAGCAGCAGATCCGGGACTAGCGGGAACTACGAGCAGTACTTC. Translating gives CASSRSGTSGNYEQYF.

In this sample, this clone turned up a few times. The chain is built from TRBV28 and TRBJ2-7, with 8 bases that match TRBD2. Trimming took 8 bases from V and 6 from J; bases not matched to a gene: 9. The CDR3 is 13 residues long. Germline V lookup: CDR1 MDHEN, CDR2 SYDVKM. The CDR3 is CASSTAGVLEQYF. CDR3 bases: TGTGCCAGCTCCACAGCGGGAGTTCTCGAGCAGTACTTC.

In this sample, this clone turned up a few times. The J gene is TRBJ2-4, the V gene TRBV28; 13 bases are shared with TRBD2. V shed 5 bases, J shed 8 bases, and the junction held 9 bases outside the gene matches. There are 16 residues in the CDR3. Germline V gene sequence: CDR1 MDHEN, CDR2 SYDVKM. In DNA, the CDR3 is TGTGCCAGCAGTGCAGGACTAGCGGGAGTCGTTTACATTCAGTACTTC. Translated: CASSAGLAGVVYIQYF.

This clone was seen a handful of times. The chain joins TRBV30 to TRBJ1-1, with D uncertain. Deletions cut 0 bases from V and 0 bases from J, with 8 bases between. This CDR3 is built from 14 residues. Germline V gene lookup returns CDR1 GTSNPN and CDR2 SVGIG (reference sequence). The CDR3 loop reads CAWSVLGVNTEAFF. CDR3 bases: TGTGCCTGGAGTGTACTGGGAGTGAACACTGAAGCTTTCTTT.

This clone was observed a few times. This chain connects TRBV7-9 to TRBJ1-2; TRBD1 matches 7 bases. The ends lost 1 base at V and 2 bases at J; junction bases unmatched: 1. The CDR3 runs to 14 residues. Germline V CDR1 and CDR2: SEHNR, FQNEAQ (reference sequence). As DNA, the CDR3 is TGTGCCAGCAGCTTAGAGACAGGGAACTATGGCTACACCTTC. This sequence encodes CASSLETGNYGYTF.

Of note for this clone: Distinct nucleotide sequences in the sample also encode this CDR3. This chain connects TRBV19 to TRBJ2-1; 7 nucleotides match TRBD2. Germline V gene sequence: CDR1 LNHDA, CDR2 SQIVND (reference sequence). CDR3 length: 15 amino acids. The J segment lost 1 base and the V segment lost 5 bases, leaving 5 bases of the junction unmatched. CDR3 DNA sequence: TGTGCCAGTAGTGGGCTAGCGGCTTCCTACAATGAGCAGTTCTTC. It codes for CASSGLAASYNEQFF.

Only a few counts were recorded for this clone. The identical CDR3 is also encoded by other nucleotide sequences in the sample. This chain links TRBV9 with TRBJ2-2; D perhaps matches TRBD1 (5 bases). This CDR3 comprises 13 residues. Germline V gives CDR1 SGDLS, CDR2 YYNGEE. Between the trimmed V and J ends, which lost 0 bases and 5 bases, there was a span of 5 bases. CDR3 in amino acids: CASSVAGTGELFF. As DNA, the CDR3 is TGTGCCAGCAGCGTAGCAGGGACCGGGGAGCTGTTTTTT. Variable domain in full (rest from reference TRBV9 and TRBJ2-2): DSGVTQTPKHLITATGQRVTLRCSPRSGDLSVYWYQQSLDQGLQFLIQYYNGEERAKGNILERFSAQQFPDLHSELNLSSLELGDSALYFCASSVAGTGELFFGEGSRLTVL.

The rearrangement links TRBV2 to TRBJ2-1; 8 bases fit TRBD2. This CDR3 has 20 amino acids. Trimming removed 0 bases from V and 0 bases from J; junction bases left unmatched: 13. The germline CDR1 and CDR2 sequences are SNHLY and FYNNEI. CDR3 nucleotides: TGTGCCAGCAGTGAAGCCCGCCGTACTAGCGGTCGGAGCTCCTACAATGAGCAGTTCTTC. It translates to CASSEARRTSGRSSYNEQFF.

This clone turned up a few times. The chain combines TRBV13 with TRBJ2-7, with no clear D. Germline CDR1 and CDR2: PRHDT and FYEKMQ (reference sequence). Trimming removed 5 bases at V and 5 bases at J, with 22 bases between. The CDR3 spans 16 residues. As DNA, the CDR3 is TGTGCCAGCAGCCCGATGGGCAGTTCAGTGATCCACGAGCAGTACTTC. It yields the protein CASSPMGSSVIHEQYF.

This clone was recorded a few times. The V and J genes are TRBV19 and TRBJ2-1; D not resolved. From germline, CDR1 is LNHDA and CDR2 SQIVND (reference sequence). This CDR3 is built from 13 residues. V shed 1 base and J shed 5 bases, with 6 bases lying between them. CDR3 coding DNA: TGTGCCAGTAGTATAGGACGGGACAATGAGCAGTTCTTC. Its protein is CASSIGRDNEQFF.

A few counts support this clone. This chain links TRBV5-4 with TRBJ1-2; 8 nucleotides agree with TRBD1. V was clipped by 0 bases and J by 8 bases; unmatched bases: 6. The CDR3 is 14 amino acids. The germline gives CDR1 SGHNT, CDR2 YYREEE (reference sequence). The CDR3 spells CASSLGGQGSGYTF. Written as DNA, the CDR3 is TGTGCCAGCAGCTTGGGAGGACAGGGATCGGGCTACACCTTC.

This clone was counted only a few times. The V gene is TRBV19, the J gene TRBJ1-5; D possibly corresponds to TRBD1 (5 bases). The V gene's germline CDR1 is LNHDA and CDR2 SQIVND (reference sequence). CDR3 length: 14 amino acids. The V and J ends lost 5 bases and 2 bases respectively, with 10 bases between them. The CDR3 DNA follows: TGTGCCAGTAGTTACGGGGGAGGCAATCAGCCCCAGCATTTT. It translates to CASSYGGGNQPQHF.

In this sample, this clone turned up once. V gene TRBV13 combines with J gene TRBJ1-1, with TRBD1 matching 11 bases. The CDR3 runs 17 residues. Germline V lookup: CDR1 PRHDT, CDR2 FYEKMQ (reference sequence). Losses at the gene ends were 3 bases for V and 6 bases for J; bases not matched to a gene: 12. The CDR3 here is CASSFPGTGGIFPEAFF. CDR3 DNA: TGTGCCAGCAGCTTCCCCGGGACAGGGGGAATATTCCCTGAAGCTTTCTTT. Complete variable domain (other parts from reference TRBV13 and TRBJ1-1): AAGVIQSPRHLIKEKRETATLKCYPIPRHDTVYWYQQGPGQDPQFLISFYEKMQSDKGSIPDRFSAQQFSDYHSELNMSSLELGDSALYFCASSFPGTGGIFPEAFFGQGTRLTVV.

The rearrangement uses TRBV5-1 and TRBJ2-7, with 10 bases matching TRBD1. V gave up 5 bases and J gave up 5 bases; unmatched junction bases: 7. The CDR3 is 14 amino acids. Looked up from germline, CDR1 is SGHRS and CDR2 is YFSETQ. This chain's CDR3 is CASSRQGAFHEQYF. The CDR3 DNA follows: TGCGCCAGCAGTAGACAGGGGGCGTTCCACGAGCAGTACTTC.

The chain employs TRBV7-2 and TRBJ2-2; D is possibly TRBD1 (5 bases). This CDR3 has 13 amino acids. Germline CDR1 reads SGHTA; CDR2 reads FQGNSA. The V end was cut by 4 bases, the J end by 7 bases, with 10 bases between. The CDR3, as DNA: TGTGCCAGCAGCTCCCAGGGTGGCGGGGAGCTGTTTTTT. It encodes CASSSQGGGELFF.

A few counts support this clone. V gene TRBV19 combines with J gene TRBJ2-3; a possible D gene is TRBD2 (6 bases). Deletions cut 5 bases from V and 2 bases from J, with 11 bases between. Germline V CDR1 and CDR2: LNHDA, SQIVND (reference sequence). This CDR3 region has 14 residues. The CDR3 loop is CASSPGTSTDTQYF. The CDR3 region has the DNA TGTGCCAGTAGTCCCGGGACTTCCACAGATACGCAGTATTTT.

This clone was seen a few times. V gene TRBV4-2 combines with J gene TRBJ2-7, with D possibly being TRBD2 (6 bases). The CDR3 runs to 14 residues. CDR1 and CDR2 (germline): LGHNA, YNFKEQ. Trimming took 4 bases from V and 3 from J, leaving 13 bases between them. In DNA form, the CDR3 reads TGTGCCAGCAGCCCAACGGTGGGGGGCTACGAGCAGTACTTC. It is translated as CASSPTVGGYEQYF.

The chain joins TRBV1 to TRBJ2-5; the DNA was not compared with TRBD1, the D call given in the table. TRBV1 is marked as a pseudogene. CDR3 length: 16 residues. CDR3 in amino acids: CTSSRASRQYEETQYF. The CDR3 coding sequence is TGCACCAGCAGCCGAGCATCGAGACAGTACGAAGAGACCCAGTACTTC.

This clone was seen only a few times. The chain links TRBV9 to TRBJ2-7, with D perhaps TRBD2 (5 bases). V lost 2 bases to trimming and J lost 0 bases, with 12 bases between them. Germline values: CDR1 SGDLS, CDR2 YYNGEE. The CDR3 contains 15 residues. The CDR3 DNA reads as TGTGCCAGCAGCGTCAGCGGAACGAGCTCCTACGAGCAGTACTTC. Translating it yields CASSVSGTSSYEQYF.

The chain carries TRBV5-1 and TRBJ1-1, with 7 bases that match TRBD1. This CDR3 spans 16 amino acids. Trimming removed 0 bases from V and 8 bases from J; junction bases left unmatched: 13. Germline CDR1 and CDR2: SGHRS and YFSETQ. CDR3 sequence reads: CASSLGVVQGTSEAFF. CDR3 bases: TGCGCCAGCAGCTTGGGCGTAGTACAGGGGACTTCCGAAGCTTTCTTT.

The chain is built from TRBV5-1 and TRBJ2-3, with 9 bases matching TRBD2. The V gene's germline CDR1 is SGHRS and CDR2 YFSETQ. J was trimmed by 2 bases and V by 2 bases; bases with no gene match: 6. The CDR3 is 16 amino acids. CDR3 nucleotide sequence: TGCGCCAGCAGCTTTGCGGTAGCGGGAGACACAGATACGCAGTATTTT. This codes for CASSFAVAGDTDTQYF. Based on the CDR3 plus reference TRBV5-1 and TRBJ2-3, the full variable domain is KAGVTQTPRYLIKTRGQQVTLSCSPISGHRSVSWYQQTPGQGLQFLFEYFSETQRNKGNFPGRFSGRQFSNSRSEMNVSTLELGDSALYLCASSFAVAGDTDTQYFGPGTRLTVL.